A single sample is the source of the 5 T cell receptor beta chains below, sequenced in a study of blood T cell repertoires in COVID-19. Assay used: immunoSEQ multiplex PCR; TCRdb lists only in-frame clones, some missing. The sample shows tens of thousands of clones, approximately 84% of them seen only once. Sequences were obtained from peripheral blood. These receptors originate from a human donor with active or convalescent COVID-19. The donor label of this sample is uncertain.

The rearrangement links TRBV24-1 to TRBJ2-7; 8 bases fit TRBD1. The CDR3 covers 14 residues. V lost 9 bases and J lost 7; bases outside the gene matches: 13. Germline CDR1 and CDR2: KGHDR and SFDVKD. CDR3: CATSRGQGAWEQYF. The CDR3, as DNA: TGTGCCACCTCCAGGGGGCAGGGGGCCTGGGAGCAGTACTTC.

This sequence joins TRBV19 and TRBJ2-7, with TRBD2 matching over 7 bases. This CDR3 has 15 amino acids. CDR1 is LNHDA and CDR2 is SQIVND in the germline V gene (reference sequence). V dropped 3 bases and J dropped 2; count of bases not matched to a gene: 7. CDR3 DNA sequence: TGTGCCAGTAGTATTGGACTAGGACAAACCTACGAGCAGTACTTC. Protein product: CASSIGLGQTYEQYF.

This rearrangement joins TRBV19 to TRBJ2-1, with TRBD1 identical over 7 bases. The CDR3 extends over 18 amino acids. CDR1 is LNHDA and CDR2 is SQIVND in the germline V gene (reference sequence). J gave up 6 bases and V 4 bases, and 18 bases lay outside the gene matches. CDR3 protein: CASSRTGDTRGSSNEQFF. Written as DNA, the CDR3 is TGTGCCAGTAGTAGGACAGGTGACACACGTGGGTCTTCCAATGAGCAGTTCTTC.

The chain joins TRBV5-8 to TRBJ2-1; 11 bases align to TRBD2. With 4 bases clipped from V and 7 bases from J, the junction kept 7 bases outside the gene matches. This CDR3 has 15 amino acids. CDR1 is SGHTS and CDR2 is YDEGEE in the germline V gene. CDR3 residues: CASSTGLAALNEQFF. The CDR3 DNA reads as TGTGCCAGCAGCACGGGACTAGCGGCCTTGAATGAGCAGTTCTTC.

The genes are TRBV7-3 and TRBJ1-2, with 12 bases lining up with TRBD1. After removal of 6 bases from V and 4 bases from J, the junction contained 6 bases not matched to a gene. The CDR3 sequence is 15 residues long. Per the germline V gene, CDR1 is SGHTA and CDR2 is FQGTGA. In DNA, the CDR3 is TGTGCCAGCAGTTCCGGGACAGGGGGCCTCTATGGCTACACCTTC. It specifies CASSSGTGGLYGYTF.